Shown below are 20 T cell receptor beta chains from a single sample sequenced in a study of blood T cell repertoires in COVID-19. Sequencing was performed with immunoSEQ multiplex PCR; in TCRdb, only in-frame clones are kept and a portion is missing. This sample has about 120,000 clones, with roughly nine tenths found just once. Input material: peripheral blood. The source of these receptors is a man between 65 and 85 years old with active or convalescent COVID-19.

This clone showed up just once. V and J are TRBV15 and TRBJ2-3; D gene ambiguous. Germline loops: CDR1 LNHNV, CDR2 YYDKDF (reference sequence). This CDR3 contains 13 residues. V was cut by 1 base and J by 2 bases, with 4 bases left in between. The CDR3 here is CATSRVLTDTQYF. The CDR3, as DNA: TGTGCCACCAGCAGAGTCCTCACAGATACGCAGTATTTT.

The chain links TRBV5-8 to TRBJ1-1, with D unclear. The CDR3 runs to 13 residues. Germline V gene data show CDR1 as SGHTS and CDR2 as YDEGEE. V was trimmed by 4 bases and J by 4 bases, leaving 11 bases between them. CDR3 in DNA: TGTGCCAGCAGCCCGAGCCCGCTCACTGAAGCTTTCTTT. It translates to CASSPSPLTEAFF.

The chain carries TRBV28 and TRBJ1-2, with D perhaps TRBD1 (6 bases). From germline, CDR1 is MDHEN and CDR2 SYDVKM. The V gene lost 1 base and the J gene lost 4 bases, with 22 bases spanning the gap. The CDR3 is made up of 18 amino acids. CDR3 in DNA: TGTGCCAGCAGTTTATCGACGGGACACATAAGTATCACCTATGGCTACACCTTC. It codes for CASSLSTGHISITYGYTF.

This chain links TRBV19 with TRBJ2-1; D not resolved. From germline, CDR1 is LNHDA and CDR2 SQIVND (reference sequence). Trimming pared 1 base from V and 10 bases from J, leaving 11 bases between. This CDR3 comprises 13 residues. CDR3 DNA sequence: TGTGCCAGTAGTATAGTAGCCAGTAACGAGCAGTTCTTC. Translation: CASSIVASNEQFF.

This chain links TRBV30 with TRBJ2-7; TRBD2 aligns across 15 bases. After removal of 1 base from V and 4 bases from J, the junction contained 8 bases not matched to a gene. Looked up from germline, CDR1 is GTSNPN and CDR2 is SVGIG (reference sequence). The CDR3 runs to 17 residues. CDR3 protein: CAWSGTRTSGRVYEQYF. The DNA of the CDR3 is TGTGCCTGGAGTGGGACAAGGACTAGCGGGAGGGTTTACGAGCAGTACTTC.

V is TRBV9 and J is TRBJ2-3; 9 bases are a match to TRBD2. This CDR3 region has 16 residues. V shed 0 bases and J 3 bases; nucleotides not matched to a gene: 5. Per the germline V gene, CDR1 is SGDLS and CDR2 is YYNGEE. The CDR3: CASSVGAGGPTDTQYF. The CDR3 nucleotides read TGTGCCAGCAGCGTAGGGGCGGGAGGGCCTACAGATACGCAGTATTTT.

V gene TRBV5-4 combines with J gene TRBJ2-3; TRBD2 matches 7 bases. The CDR3 covers 15 residues. Germline CDR1 and CDR2: SGHNT and YYREEE (reference sequence). J was trimmed by 6 bases and V by 0 bases; bases with no gene match: 7. The CDR3 protein is CASSLDQRGWDTQYF. CDR3 nucleotide sequence: TGTGCCAGCAGCTTGGACCAGCGGGGATGGGATACGCAGTATTTT.

This clone was counted once. The chain couples TRBV5-4 to TRBJ1-1, with D unresolved. Trimming took 0 bases from V and 2 from J, leaving 11 bases between them. CDR1 is SGHNT and CDR2 is YYREEE in the germline V gene (reference sequence). The CDR3 has 15 residues. CDR3: CASSLAYLGNTEAFF. The CDR3 coding sequence is TGTGCCAGCAGCTTGGCCTATCTTGGTAACACTGAAGCTTTCTTT.

This chain uses TRBV9 with TRBJ1-1; 10 positions match TRBD1. Germline lookup yields CDR1 SGDLS and CDR2 YYNGEE. This CDR3 spans 17 amino acids. Trimming at V came to 3 bases and at J to 4 bases, leaving 12 bases not matched to a gene. The CDR3 protein is CASSGGQGRYLGTEAFF. The CDR3 region has the DNA TGTGCCAGCAGCGGGGGACAGGGGCGATACCTGGGCACTGAAGCTTTCTTT.

The genes are TRBV19 and TRBJ1-4; 9 bases agree with TRBD1. The CDR3 extends over 15 amino acids. Per the germline V gene, CDR1 is LNHDA and CDR2 is SQIVND (reference sequence). V dropped 6 bases and J dropped 8; count of bases not matched to a gene: 10. The CDR3 spells CASSDPGQGGEKLFF. DNA of the CDR3: TGTGCCAGTAGCGACCCGGGACAGGGCGGCGAAAAACTGTTTTTT.

CDR3 amino acids: CATTSTGLNTEAFF. The DNA of the CDR3 is TGTGCCACTACCTCGACAGGGTTGAACACTGAAGCTTTCTTT. The V and J genes are TRBV10-3 and TRBJ1-1; 7 nucleotides align to TRBD1. With V trimmed by 10 bases and J by 0 bases, 8 bases remained unmatched. This CDR3 has 14 amino acids. CDR1 ENHRY and CDR2 SYGVKD come from the germline V gene.

This clone was detected only once. V usage is TRBV5-6 and J usage is TRBJ1-2; D gene uncertain. Trimming took 0 bases from V and 2 from J, leaving 5 bases between them. The CDR3 length is 13 residues. CDR1 is SGHDT, CDR2 YYEEEE, per germline. This CDR3 reads CASSLVLNYGYTF. CDR3 in DNA: TGTGCCAGCAGCTTGGTACTCAACTATGGCTACACCTTC.

The chain is built from TRBV12-2 and TRBJ2-1; TRBD2 was called by the table and not checked on the DNA. TRBV12-2 is shown as a pseudogene. The CDR3 is made up of 16 amino acids. CDR3 in DNA: TGTGCAAGTCGCTTAGCGCGGTCGCCTATAAGGAATGAGCAGTTCTTC. It is translated as CASRLARSPIRNEQFF.

This chain links TRBV6-6 with TRBJ1-5; 7 nucleotides line up with TRBD1. The CDR3 loop spans 15 amino acids. Trimming removed 5 bases from V and 11 bases from J; junction bases left unmatched: 15. Germline V CDR1 and CDR2: MNHNY, SVGAGI (reference sequence). This CDR3 is CASSPEDRMSATQHF. For the CDR3, the DNA is TGTGCCAGCAGTCCTGAGGACAGGATGAGCGCCACCCAGCATTTT.

The chain carries TRBV4-1 and TRBJ2-3; D is undetermined. The germline V and J ends were trimmed by 3 bases and 2 bases, with 9 bases remaining between them. This CDR3 is 14 amino acids long. Germline CDR1 MGHRA, CDR2 YSYEKL. CDR3 region: CASSHSDSTDTQYF. The CDR3 DNA reads TGCGCCAGCAGCCACAGCGACTCCACAGATACGCAGTATTTT.

This chain links TRBV6-5 with TRBJ2-7; D perhaps matches TRBD2 (6 bases). The germline CDR1 and CDR2 sequences are MNHEY and SVGAGI. V lost 6 bases and J lost 0, with 9 bases in between. The CDR3 has 13 residues. CDR3 nucleotide sequence: TGTGCCAGCAGAGGGACTTCCTCCTACGAGCAGTACTTC. Translation: CASRGTSSYEQYF.

The chain recombines TRBV15 with TRBJ2-7; 12 bases fit TRBD2. CDR1 and CDR2 from the germline V gene are LNHNV and YYDKDF (reference sequence). The CDR3 extends over 15 amino acids. V was pared by 6 bases and J by 7 bases, with 10 bases of the junction left unmatched. CDR3 nucleotide sequence: TGTGCCACCAGACCTCTAGCGGGAGGGCCGGGTGAGCAGTACTTC. It codes for CATRPLAGGPGEQYF. The full variable domain, rest sourced from reference TRBV15 and TRBJ2-7, is DAMVIQNPRYQVTQFGKPVTLSCSQTLNHNVMYWYQQKSSQAPKLLFHYYDKDFNNEADTPDNFQSRRPNTSFCFLDIRSPGLGDTAMYLCATRPLAGGPGEQYFGPGTRLTVT.

In DNA form, the CDR3 reads TGCGCCAGCAGTGAGTCGGGACTAGCAGTCTACAATGAGCAGTTCTTC. Protein product: CASSESGLAVYNEQFF. V gene TRBV10-2 combines with J gene TRBJ2-1, with 9 bases identical to TRBD2. Germline CDR1 and CDR2: WSHSY and SAAADI. The CDR3 is 16 residues long. V lost 0 bases and J lost 3; bases outside the gene matches: 3.

The chain combines TRBV11-2 with TRBJ2-1; D perhaps matches TRBD1 (5 bases). Deletions cut 5 bases from V and 5 bases from J, with 13 bases between. The CDR3 is 14 amino acids. Germline CDR1 and CDR2: SGHAT and FQNNGV. CDR3 in DNA: TGTGCCAGCAGCCCCAGGGTAGGGAACAATGAGCAGTTCTTC. This encodes CASSPRVGNNEQFF. Full variable domain (outside the CDR3, taken from reference TRBV11-2 and TRBJ2-1): EAGVAQSPRYKIIEKRQSVAFWCNPISGHATLYWYQQILGQGPKLLIQFQNNGVVDDSQLPKDRFSAERLKGVDSTLKIQPAKLEDSAVYLCASSPRVGNNEQFFGPGTRLTVL.

This rearrangement joins TRBV5-4 to TRBJ1-2, with no clear D. Germline assignment: CDR1 SGHNT and CDR2 YYREEE (reference sequence). There are 16 residues in the CDR3. The V end lost 0 bases, the J end lost 1 base, and 13 bases lay between the germline ends. The CDR3 region is CASSLDLRQINYGYTF. The CDR3 coding sequence is TGTGCCAGCAGCTTGGACCTGCGGCAGATTAACTATGGCTACACCTTC. The full variable domain, its missing parts supplied by reference TRBV5-4 and TRBJ1-2, is ETGVTQSPTHLIKTRGQQVTLRCSSQSGHNTVSWYQQALGQGPQFIFQYYREEENGRGNFPPRFSGLQFPNYSSELNVNALELDDSALYLCASSLDLRQINYGYTFGSGTRLTVV.